Detailed here is one T cell receptor (beta chain). Its cognate antigen is unknown. This sample was included in a study of cytomegalovirus exposure and HLA in healthy donors. General observations from the study: Later on, a genetic analysis was performed. It linked a missense variant in DCLRE1C with V- and J-gene trimming of TCR beta.

The CDR3 is made up of 17 amino acids. Germline V gene data show CDR1 as SGHNT and CDR2 as YYREEE (reference sequence). The V and J ends lost 4 bases and 0 bases, in that order; junction bases with no gene match: 5. Primers included in the PCR were 60 Vbeta and 13 Jbeta primers. Libraries were prepared by immunoSEQ multiplex PCR; TCRdb keeps only in-frame clonotypes and omits some of them. The table includes 95,000 to 150,000 clones, around 80% detected once. The sample taken for sequencing was PBMCs. The chain is built from TRBV5-4 and TRBJ2-6; 9 positions agree with TRBD1. The clonotype comes from a woman aged 18-29 years in good health and CMV-seronegative. The CDR3, as DNA: TGTGCCAGCAGCGGGCCGGGACAGGGCTCTGGGGCCAACGTCCTGACTTTC. It encodes CASSGPGQGSGANVLTF.